The entry below describes one T cell receptor (beta chain). No antigen is known for it. The sample comes from a study of cytomegalovirus exposure and HLA in healthy donors. The overall study: A prior study identified 110 million or so unique TCR beta sequences from some 180 million T cells.

Study-level results: Among immune exposure information, only CMV serostatus was available. Near-uniform donor sequencing depth was presumed by presence/absence analyses.

Germline CDR1 and CDR2: LNHDA and SQIVND (reference sequence). The CDR3 totals 13 residues. V shed 4 bases and J shed 6 bases, with 11 bases lying between them. A multiplex PCR was run with 60 Vbeta primers and 13 Jbeta primers. Repertoires were generated with immunoSEQ multiplex PCR, while TCRdb's copy carries only in-frame clones and drops some. The sample consists of 70,000 to 95,000 clones, 78% of them appearing once. This TCR was sampled from a man aged 35 to 55 in good health and CMV-seronegative. Source material: PBMCs. The chain has TRBV19 and TRBJ2-3, with D possibly being TRBD1 (5 bases). CDR3 in DNA: TGTGCCAGTAGTAAGACCCCAGGGGATACGCAGTATTTT. Its protein is CASSKTPGDTQYF.